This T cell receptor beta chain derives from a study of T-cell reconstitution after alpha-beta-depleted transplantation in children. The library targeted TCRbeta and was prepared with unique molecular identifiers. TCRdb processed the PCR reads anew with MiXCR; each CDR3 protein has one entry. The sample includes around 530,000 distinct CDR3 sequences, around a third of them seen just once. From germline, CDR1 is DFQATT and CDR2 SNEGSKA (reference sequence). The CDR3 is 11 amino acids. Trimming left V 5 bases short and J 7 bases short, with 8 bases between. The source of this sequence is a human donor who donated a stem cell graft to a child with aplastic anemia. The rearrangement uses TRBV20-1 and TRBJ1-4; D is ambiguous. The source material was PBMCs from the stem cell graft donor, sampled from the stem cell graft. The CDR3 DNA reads TGCAGTGCTGAACGAGGTGAAAAACTGTTTTTT. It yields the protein CSAERGEKLFF.